This is a list of T cell receptor beta chains from one sample in a study of T cell responses to AZD1222 COVID-19 vaccine. TCRdb's table, derived via immunoSEQ multiplex PCR, lists solely in-frame clones and lacks some. The table shows tens of thousands of clones, with about nine tenths occurring only once. The material was peripheral blood, obtained 28 days after the second dose of the MenACWY control vaccine. The receptor set was obtained from an adult who received the MenACWY meningococcal vaccine as a control. Both conserved end residues are part of each CDR3. D genes are given only for firm matches. Clone size is stated in some rows and not others, as once, few, many or a class when expanded.

>NA|TRBJ2-7|TRBV5-8|NA
TGTGCCAGCAGCTTGGAAACAGCGGAGCAGTACTTC
CASSLETAEQYF
>NA|TRBJ2-2|TRBV19|TRBD1
TGTGCCAGTAGCCTGGGACAGCGCACCGGGGAGCTGTTTTTT
CASSLGQRTGELFF
>NA|TRBJ1-5|TRBV27|NA
TGTGCCAGCAGTTCACGGGGCAATCAGCCCCAGCATTTT
CASSSRGNQPQHF
>NA|TRBJ1-1|TRBV6-5|NA
TGTGCCAGCAGGGGCGGCCTACAGGGGAACACTGAAGCTTTCTTT
CASRGGLQGNTEAFF
>NA|TRBJ2-1|TRBV24-1|NA
TGTGCCACCAGTGATAATTACAATGAGCAGTTCTTC
CATSDNYNEQFF
>NA|TRBJ1-2|TRBV29-1|TRBD1
TGCAGCGTTGAAGGGGGACAGGGGAACAGCTACACCTTC
CSVEGGQGNSYTF
>NA|TRBJ1-3|TRBV11-2|TRBD1
TGTGCCAGCAGCCCCGGACAGGGGGGAAACACCATATATTTT
CASSPGQGGNTIYF
>NA|TRBJ2-2|TRBV7-2|NA
TGTGCCAGCAGCTTAGGACCCGCGAACACCGGGGAGCTGTTTTTT
CASSLGPANTGELFF
>NA|TRBJ2-7|TRBV3-1/TRBV3-2|NA
TGTGCCAGCAGCCGTAGGGCGGAAGTAGTCTACGAGCAGTACTTC
CASSRRAEVVYEQYF
>NA|TRBJ2-1|TRBV11-2|NA
TGTGCCAGCAGCCCGGGGGGCTATCCTCACTCCTACAATGAGCAGTTCTTC
CASSPGGYPHSYNEQFF
>NA|TRBJ1-4|TRBV7-9|NA
TGTGCCAGCAGCTTAGGGACGGTGGATGAAAAACTGTTTTTT
CASSLGTVDEKLFF
>few|TRBJ2-5|TRBV7-2|TRBD2
TGTGCCAGCAGCTTACAGAGGACTAGCTCAGAGACCCAGTACTTC
CASSLQRTSSETQYF
>NA|TRBJ1-5|TRBV28|NA
TGTGCCAGCTCCTATGGAAATAGCAATCAGCCCCAGCATTTT
CASSYGNSNQPQHF
>once|TRBJ2-2|TRBV12-3/TRBV12-4|NA
TGTGCCAGCAGTTTCCCAGACACCGGGGAGCTGTTTTTT
CASSFPDTGELFF
>NA|TRBJ1-4|TRBV30|NA
TGTGCCTTCCAAGTACGGGGGCGAAGCGCAACTAATGAAAAACTGTTTTTT
CAFQVRGRSATNEKLFF
>NA|TRBJ1-1|TRBV7-3|NA
TGTGCCAGCAGCTTAAATTGGGGGTTCCAAGAAGCTTTCTTT
CASSLNWGFQEAFF
>NA|TRBJ2-7|TRBV6-2/TRBV6-3|NA
TGTGCCAGCAGCCCCCCTGCCGACGAGCAGTACTTC
CASSPPADEQYF
>NA|TRBJ1-5|TRBV28|TRBD1
TGTGCCAGCAGTCGCACAGGGGCCGGGCAGCCCCAGCATTTT
CASSRTGAGQPQHF
>once|TRBJ2-7|TRBV11-2|NA
TGTGCCAGCAGCTCCTTTAGGAGTCTAGCCAGGGTTGACGAGCAGTACTTC
CASSSFRSLARVDEQYF
>NA|TRBJ1-4|TRBV6-6|NA
TGTGCCAGCAGCGGGGGGCATTATGAAAAACTGTTTTTT
CASSGGHYEKLFF
>NA|TRBJ1-4|TRBV5-1|TRBD1
TGCGCCAGCAGGGTAACAGGGGGCGAGGATGAAAAACTGTTTTTT
CASRVTGGEDEKLFF
>NA|TRBJ2-3|TRBV6-4|NA
TGTGCCAGCAGTGACATAGGCGGGATCGCGGATACGCAGTATTTT
CASSDIGGIADTQYF
>NA|TRBJ2-7|TRBV5-1|NA
TGCGCCAGCAGCCCCGTGCAGGGGGGGAACGAGCAGTACTTC
CASSPVQGGNEQYF
>NA|TRBJ1-2|TRBV27|NA
TGTGCCAGCAGTTTAGGACTCGGACAGCCGAACTATGGCTACACCTTC
CASSLGLGQPNYGYTF
>NA|TRBJ2-7|TRBV27|NA
TGTGCCAGCAGTTTAGTCAGGGGTTACGAGCAGTACTTC
CASSLVRGYEQYF
>NA|TRBJ1-1|TRBV28|TRBD1
TGTGCCAGCAGTCCCTCCAGGGGGAATGTTGAAGCTTTCTTT
CASSPSRGNVEAFF
>once|TRBJ2-7|TRBV4-1|NA
TGCGCCAGCAGCCCGGAAAGGGCGTTCGAGCAGTACTTC
CASSPERAFEQYF
>once|TRBJ1-2|TRBV5-4|NA
TGTGCCAGCAGCTTAGGACAGCCCAACTATGGCTACACCTTC
CASSLGQPNYGYTF
>NA|TRBJ1-6|TRBV19|NA
TGTGCCAGTAGTGTGGGGGGCGTATCACCCCTCCACTTT
CASSVGGVSPLHF
>NA|TRBJ2-5|TRBV6-5|NA
TGTGCCAGCAGTACCGGGTTGGGCGAGACCCAGTACTTC
CASSTGLGETQYF
>NA|TRBJ1-1|TRBV7-9|NA
TGTGCCAGCAGCCCTACAGGCATTGAAGCTTTCTTT
CASSPTGIEAFF
>NA|TRBJ1-3|TRBV9|NA
TGTGCCAGCATGCAGGGAAGCTCTGGAAACACCATATATTTT
CASMQGSSGNTIYF
>NA|TRBJ2-3|TRBV6-1|NA
TGTGCCAGCAGTTCCCAACGGGGCCCCGCAGATACGCAGTATTTT
CASSSQRGPADTQYF
>NA|TRBJ2-1|TRBV4-3|TRBD2
TGCGCCAGCAGCCAAGGACTAGCGGGCAACAATGAGCAGTTCTTC
CASSQGLAGNNEQFF
>NA|TRBJ1-1|TRBV28|NA
TGTGCCAGCCAGACCCCCGGCTTAAACACTGAAGCTTTCTTT
CASQTPGLNTEAFF
>NA|TRBJ2-2|TRBV28|TRBD1
TGTGCCAGCGGATCGACAGGGCAGGCCGGGGAGCTGTTTTTT
CASGSTGQAGELFF
>NA|TRBJ2-7|TRBV7-8|TRBD1
TGTGCCAGCAGCCCCGGACAGGGTCCCTCCTACGAGCAGTACTTC
CASSPGQGPSYEQYF
>NA|TRBJ1-5|TRBV12-3/TRBV12-4|NA
TGTGCCAGCAGTTCAGGACAGCCCCAGCATTTT
CASSSGQPQHF
>NA|TRBJ1-5|TRBV6-5|TRBD1
TGTGCCAGCAGATCTCGGCAGGGGGGCAATCAGCCCCAGCATTTT
CASRSRQGGNQPQHF
>once|TRBJ1-5|TRBV19|NA
TGTGCCAGTAGTTCTCAAATTGGCAATCAGCCCCAGCATTTT
CASSSQIGNQPQHF
>NA|TRBJ1-5|TRBV2|NA
TGTGCCAGCAGTGCAGGCTTCAATCAGCCCCAGCATTTT
CASSAGFNQPQHF
>NA|TRBJ2-7|TRBV23-1|NA
TGCGCCAGCAGCCACCCAGATCCCTACGAGCAGTACTTC
CASSHPDPYEQYF
>few|TRBJ1-4|TRBV7-9|NA
TGTGCCAGCAGCCCGGGACGAGAGGAGGAAAAACTGTTTTTT
CASSPGREEEKLFF
>NA|TRBJ1-4|TRBV27|NA
TGTGCCAGCAGGCTGCGGACAGCAACTAATGAAAAACTGTTTTTT
CASRLRTATNEKLFF
>NA|TRBJ2-3|TRBV6-5|NA
TGTGCCAGCAGCAAAGGGGTGGGGACGCAGTATTTT
CASSKGVGTQYF
>NA|TRBJ2-7|TRBV27|NA
TGTGCCAGCAGTTCGGAAATGGGACACATCTACGAGCAGTACTTC
CASSSEMGHIYEQYF
>NA|TRBJ2-7|TRBV2|TRBD1
TGTGCCAGCAGTGTGGACAGGGGACACTACGAGCAGTACTTC
CASSVDRGHYEQYF
>NA|TRBJ1-1|TRBV29-1|NA
TGCAGCGTTGGTAGGACAGCGAACACTGAAGCTTTCTTT
CSVGRTANTEAFF
>NA|TRBJ1-2|TRBV24-1|TRBD1
TGTGCCACCAGGGCCGGGACAGACTATGGCTACACCTTC
CATRAGTDYGYTF
>NA|TRBJ2-6|TRBV5-4|NA
TGTGCCAGCAGCAGACAGGTCAGCTCTGGGGCCAACGTCCTGACTTTC
CASSRQVSSGANVLTF
>once|TRBJ1-4|TRBV28|NA
TGTGCCAGCAGTCCCGGGGGGGGTGGCGAAAAACTGTTTTTT
CASSPGGGGEKLFF
>once|TRBJ2-3|TRBV27|NA
TGTGCCAGCAGTCCCCCACCGACTAGACGCGTCACAGATACGCAGTATTTT
CASSPPPTRRVTDTQYF
>NA|TRBJ2-3|TRBV18|NA
TGTGCCAGCTCGATCGGGACTAGCACAGATACGCAGTATTTT
CASSIGTSTDTQYF